The 29 T cell receptor beta chains given below trace back to one sample, sequenced in a study of shared clonotypes between healthy human individuals. CD8 cells classed as naive were CD45RO-negative and positively selected for CCR7, excluding terminally differentiated effector memory CD45RA+ cells. The protocol was immunoSEQ multiplex PCR, while the TCRdb copy is restricted to in-frame clones and leaves out a portion. This sample has some 2.1 million clones; 80% to 95% occur once, and the top ten carry 1.5% to 2%. What was sequenced was naive CD8+ T cells from PBMCs. The receptor source for this set is a man aged 18-30 years in good health. Some clones in this sample may be carry-over from other donors' samples.

A word on this clone: Other DNA sequences of this sample code for an identical CDR3. The chain employs TRBV7-2 and TRBJ2-7, with D maybe TRBD1 (7 bases). Germline V gives CDR1 SGHTA, CDR2 FQGNSA. The V end was cut by 5 bases, the J end by 3 bases, with 14 bases between. This CDR3 is 14 amino acids long. In DNA form, the CDR3 reads TGTGCCAGCAGCCCGACAGGGACTGTCTACGAGCAGTACTTC. The encoded protein is CASSPTGTVYEQYF.

The V call is TRBV28, the J call TRBJ2-5; D remains ambiguous. Deletions cut 6 bases from V and 0 bases from J, with 14 bases between. The CDR3 sequence is 15 residues long. Looked up from germline, CDR1 is MDHEN and CDR2 is SYDVKM. Here the CDR3 DNA reads TGTGCCAGCAGGAGGAATGGGGTATACCAAGAGACCCAGTACTTC. This translates into CASRRNGVYQETQYF.

The chain couples TRBV5-1 to TRBJ2-3, with TRBD2 matching over 8 bases. Per germline, CDR1 SGHRS and CDR2 YFSETQ. V lost 5 bases and J lost 4; bases outside the gene matches: 9. The CDR3 totals 15 residues. CDR3 amino acids: CASRLAGGGADTQYF. The DNA of the CDR3 is TGCGCCAGCAGACTGGCGGGAGGAGGGGCAGATACGCAGTATTTT.

A note on this clone: Distinct nucleotide sequences in the sample also encode this CDR3. The chain uses TRBV9 and TRBJ2-3; no definite D call. This CDR3 is built from 13 residues. The V end was cut by 0 bases, the J end by 5 bases, with 7 bases between. Germline-derived CDR1 and CDR2 are SGDLS and YYNGEE. The chain's CDR3 is CASSVVLGDTQYF. The DNA of the CDR3 is TGTGCCAGCAGCGTAGTACTGGGAGATACGCAGTATTTT.

On this clone itself: Other DNA variants within this sample encode the same CDR3. The CDR3: CASSLGGSSYEQYF. CDR3 DNA sequence: TGTGCCAGCTCATTAGGGGGAAGCTCCTACGAGCAGTACTTC. The chain employs TRBV9 and TRBJ2-7; a weak D match, TRBD1 (6 bases). The length of the CDR3 is 14 residues. The V end lost 7 bases, the J end lost 0 bases, and 14 bases lay between the germline ends. Germline V gene data show CDR1 as SGDLS and CDR2 as YYNGEE.

For this clone: The sample has other DNA sequences that encode this CDR3 too. The chain is built from TRBV5-4 and TRBJ1-1; D gene unclear. Germline loops: CDR1 SGHNT, CDR2 YYREEE (reference sequence). The V and J ends lost 2 bases and 6 bases respectively, with 5 bases between them. The CDR3 runs 11 residues. CDR3 region: CASSLEAEAFF. CDR3 nucleotides: TGTGCCAGCAGCTTAGAAGCTGAAGCTTTCTTT.

The V gene is TRBV19, the J gene TRBJ2-1, with no clear D. The CDR3 sequence is 14 residues long. Germline V gives CDR1 LNHDA, CDR2 SQIVND (reference sequence). The germline V and J ends were trimmed by 6 bases and 0 bases, with 9 bases remaining between them. CDR3 amino acids: CASRRRSSYNEQFF. As DNA, the CDR3 is TGTGCCAGTAGACGCAGGAGCTCCTACAATGAGCAGTTCTTC.

The V call is TRBV27, the J call TRBJ1-5; 10 bases match TRBD1. The CDR3 consists of 16 residues. V lost 5 bases and J lost 2; bases outside the gene matches: 6. Germline loops: CDR1 MNHEY, CDR2 SMNVEV (reference sequence). The CDR3 DNA sequence: TGTGCCAGCAGTAGACAGGGGGCGTTCGGCAATCAGCCCCAGCATTTT. Translating it yields CASSRQGAFGNQPQHF.

The chain recombines TRBV5-6 with TRBJ2-1; 13 nucleotides align to TRBD2. Looked up from germline, CDR1 is SGHDT and CDR2 is YYEEEE. This CDR3 contains 16 residues. Trimming cost V 4 bases and J 7 bases; bases outside gene matches: 8. CDR3 loop: CASSLGTGLAGNEQFF. DNA of the CDR3: TGTGCCAGCAGCCTTGGAACGGGACTAGCGGGAAATGAGCAGTTCTTC.

The chain is built from TRBV5-8 and TRBJ2-7; D may be TRBD2 (5 bases). Between the trimmed V and J ends, which lost 0 bases and 3 bases, there was a span of 13 bases. Germline V gene lookup returns CDR1 SGHTS and CDR2 YDEGEE. The CDR3 runs 15 residues. For the CDR3, the DNA is TGTGCCAGCAGCTTGGTTGGTGCGGAGGTCTACGAGCAGTACTTC. Residues: CASSLVGAEVYEQYF. Looking up the rest from reference TRBV5-8 and TRBJ2-7 gives the full variable domain: EAGVTQSPTHLIKTRGQQATLRCSPISGHTSVYWYQQALGLGLQFLLWYDEGEERNRGNFPPRFSGRQFPNYSSELNVNALELEDSALYLCASSLVGAEVYEQYFGPGTRLTVT.

The chain carries TRBV19 and TRBJ2-2, with D hard to call. CDR1 and CDR2 from the germline V gene are LNHDA and SQIVND (reference sequence). V was cut by 5 bases and J by 1 base, with 5 bases left in between. The CDR3 consists of 13 residues. The CDR3 loop is CASSVRNTGELFF. The CDR3 DNA follows: TGTGCCAGTAGTGTGAGGAACACCGGGGAGCTGTTTTTT.

Remarks on this clone: This specimen includes other DNA sequences encoding the same CDR3. The chain has TRBV27 and TRBJ2-7; 9 bases line up with TRBD1. CDR1 is MNHEY and CDR2 is SMNVEV in the germline V gene (reference sequence). There are 14 residues in the CDR3. With V trimmed by 6 bases and J by 0 bases, 3 bases remained unmatched. CDR3 nucleotides: TGTGCCAGCAGCGGGACAGGGACCTCCTACGAGCAGTACTTC. This gives the protein CASSGTGTSYEQYF.

The J gene is TRBJ2-7, the V gene TRBV4-1, with 7 bases aligning to TRBD2. Germline trimming cut 6 bases from V and 3 bases from J; bases unmatched to any gene: 8. CDR3 length equals 14 residues. Germline V gene lookup returns CDR1 MGHRA and CDR2 YSYEKL. Here the CDR3 DNA reads TGCGCCAGCAGTCAAAGCGGGACGCACTACGAGCAGTACTTC. It is translated as CASSQSGTHYEQYF.

The chain combines TRBV27 with TRBJ2-2, with no clear D. CDR3 length: 16 amino acids. V lost 1 base and J 4 bases, leaving 13 bases between the germline ends. Per germline, CDR1 MNHEY and CDR2 SMNVEV (reference sequence). CDR3 loop: CASSLLRARGTGELFF. Written as DNA, the CDR3 is TGTGCCAGCAGTTTATTAAGAGCCCGAGGCACCGGGGAGCTGTTTTTT.

The table lists this clone with a count of one. V is TRBV5-1 and J is TRBJ2-1; D tentatively fits TRBD1 or TRBD2 (6 bases each). Trimming stripped 3 bases from V and 6 bases from J, with 16 bases between. The CDR3 length is 15 residues. In germline, CDR1 is SGHRS, CDR2 YFSETQ. CDR3 bases: TGCGCCAGCAGCTATTCACAGGGAGGAGGCAATGAGCAGTTCTTC. Translated, it gives CASSYSQGGGNEQFF.

The rearrangement uses TRBV19 and TRBJ2-1, with D uncertain. V gave up 1 base and J gave up 0 bases, with 7 bases separating them. Germline V gene sequence: CDR1 LNHDA, CDR2 SQIVND (reference sequence). CDR3 length: 15 amino acids. CDR3 sequence: CASSIVHSSYNEQFF. As DNA, the CDR3 is TGTGCCAGTAGTATAGTCCATAGCTCCTACAATGAGCAGTTCTTC.

In its sample, this clone was seen once. Other DNA sequences from this sample encode an identical CDR3 as well. The gene calls are TRBV28 and TRBJ2-1, with TRBD1 matching 7 bases. Looked up from germline, CDR1 is MDHEN and CDR2 is SYDVKM. The CDR3 sequence is 14 residues long. V shed 3 bases, J shed 6 bases, and the junction held 5 bases outside the gene matches. The CDR3 DNA is TGTGCCAGCAGTTTCGACAGGGCCTCCAATGAGCAGTTCTTC. As protein: CASSFDRASNEQFF. Complete variable domain (other parts from reference TRBV28 and TRBJ2-1): DVKVTQSSRYLVKRTGEKVFLECVQDMDHENMFWYRQDPGLGLRLIYFSYDVKMKEKGDIPEGYSVSREKKERFSLILESASTNQTSMYLCASSFDRASNEQFFGPGTRLTVL.

The chain couples TRBV7-9 to TRBJ2-3; 7 positions agree with TRBD1. Germline lookup yields CDR1 SEHNR and CDR2 FQNEAQ (reference sequence). The CDR3 is made up of 14 amino acids. Unmatched junction bases numbered 6, after V lost 4 bases and J lost 5 bases. CDR3 DNA: TGTGCCAGCAGCTACAGACAGGGTGAAGATACGCAGTATTTT. Translated: CASSYRQGEDTQYF.

The V call is TRBV7-6, the J call TRBJ2-3; TRBD2 might be the D (5 bases). Germline-derived CDR1 and CDR2 are SGHVS and FNYEAQ. This CDR3 is built from 14 residues. Trimming took off 5 bases at V and 1 base at J, with 10 bases between the two ends. CDR3 DNA sequence: TGTGCCAGCAGCGCCCTCGGGGGCACAGATACGCAGTATTTT. Amino acids: CASSALGGTDTQYF.

The genes are TRBV9 and TRBJ2-1; a possible D gene is TRBD2 (6 bases). Looked up from germline, CDR1 is SGDLS and CDR2 is YYNGEE. The CDR3 consists of 17 residues. Trimming took off 4 bases at V and 4 bases at J, with 21 bases between the two ends. CDR3 nucleotides: TGTGCCAGCAGCCCATACTCCGGGACCGGGGGATACAATGAGCAGTTCTTC. This gives the protein CASSPYSGTGGYNEQFF. Based on the CDR3 plus reference TRBV9 and TRBJ2-1, the full variable domain is DSGVTQTPKHLITATGQRVTLRCSPRSGDLSVYWYQQSLDQGLQFLIQYYNGEERAKGNILERFSAQQFPDLHSELNLSSLELGDSALYFCASSPYSGTGGYNEQFFGPGTRLTVL.

This chain uses TRBV7-8 with TRBJ2-4; TRBD2 agrees at 9 bases. Unmatched junction bases numbered 9, after V lost 3 bases and J lost 9 bases. The CDR3 is 15 residues long. CDR1 and CDR2 (germline): SGHVS, FQNEAQ. As DNA, the CDR3 is TGTGCCAGCAGCTTGAGACTAGCGGAAAATGGCATTCAGTACTTC. It is translated as CASSLRLAENGIQYF. The full variable domain, in which reference TRBV7-8 and TRBJ2-4 provide the parts outside the CDR3, is GAGVSQSPRYKVAKRGQDVALRCDPISGHVSLFWYQQALGQGPEFLTYFQNEAQLDKSGLPSDRFFAERPEGSVSTLKIQRTQQEDSAVYLCASSLRLAENGIQYFGAGTRLSVL.

The chain recombines TRBV5-6 with TRBJ2-1; D gene uncertain. Germline assignment: CDR1 SGHDT and CDR2 YYEEEE. The CDR3 totals 13 residues. V dropped 2 bases and J dropped 6 bases, with 9 bases sitting between them. The CDR3 loop is CASSLGWRNEQFF. CDR3 bases: TGTGCCAGCAGCTTAGGTTGGCGCAATGAGCAGTTCTTC. The variable domain in full, with the rest retrieved from reference TRBV5-6 and TRBJ2-1, is DAGVTQSPTHLIKTRGQQVTLRCSPKSGHDTVSWYQQALGQGPQFIFQYYEEEERQRGNFPDRFSGHQFPNYSSELNVNALLLGDSALYLCASSLGWRNEQFFGPGTRLTVL.

The V and J genes are TRBV27 and TRBJ2-7; D gene uncertain. Germline assignment: CDR1 MNHEY and CDR2 SMNVEV (reference sequence). The CDR3 covers 13 residues. The V gene lost 2 bases and the J gene lost 3 bases, with 8 bases spanning the gap. The CDR3 DNA sequence: TGTGCCAGCAGTTTACTGCAGAACTACGAGCAGTACTTC. Protein product: CASSLLQNYEQYF.

Here the CDR3 DNA reads TGTGCCAGCGGGGATCGGGCTAGCGAGAGCTCCTACAATGAGCAGTTCTTC. Protein sequence: CASGDRASESSYNEQFF. The J gene is TRBJ2-1, the V gene TRBV27, with D maybe TRBD2 (6 bases). Germline assignment: CDR1 MNHEY and CDR2 SMNVEV (reference sequence). V was pared by 8 bases and J by 0 bases, with 20 bases between. The CDR3 has 17 amino acids.

The V and J genes are TRBV6-7 and TRBJ1-5; D is perhaps TRBD1 (5 bases). TRBV6-7 counts as an open reading frame of uncertain function. V lost 0 bases to trimming and J lost 4 bases, with 25 bases between them. The CDR3 loop spans 20 amino acids. The CDR3 spells CASSYSTFQGGVIGNQPQHF. For the CDR3, the DNA is TGTGCCAGCAGTTACTCGACCTTCCAGGGAGGGGTAATCGGTAATCAGCCCCAGCATTTT.

The chain links TRBV19 to TRBJ2-1; a possible D gene is TRBD2 (6 bases). This CDR3 is built from 14 residues. The germline V gene encodes CDR1 LNHDA and CDR2 SQIVND (reference sequence). The ends were cut back, 3 bases at V and 5 bases at J, with 11 bases in the middle. The CDR3 loop reads CASSISRGNNEQFF. The CDR3 DNA sequence: TGTGCCAGTAGTATTTCTCGCGGGAACAATGAGCAGTTCTTC.

The chain employs TRBV19 and TRBJ1-5; the D is unclear. Germline CDR1 is LNHDA and CDR2 is SQIVND (reference sequence). V was shortened by 10 bases and J by 0 bases, with 19 bases between the two germline ends. This CDR3 has 16 residues. CDR3 residues: CATQPGRYYSNQPQHF. The CDR3 DNA reads as TGTGCCACCCAACCCGGGAGATACTATAGCAATCAGCCCCAGCATTTT.

About this clone: Different DNA sequences within this sample yield the same CDR3. The chain uses TRBV5-1 and TRBJ2-2; D not resolved. V lost 1 base, J lost 6 bases, and 4 bases lay in between. This CDR3 region has 12 residues. Germline loops: CDR1 SGHRS, CDR2 YFSETQ. Here the CDR3 DNA reads TGCGCCAGCAGCTTGAGTCCCGGGGAGCTGTTTTTT. Its translation: CASSLSPGELFF.

The chain is built from TRBV7-2 and TRBJ2-1, with TRBD2 as a possible D gene (5 bases). V was shortened by 4 bases and J by 8 bases, with 12 bases between the two germline ends. The CDR3 totals 13 residues. Germline V gives CDR1 SGHTA, CDR2 FQGNSA. The CDR3 DNA reads TGTGCCAGCAGCTCCCGGACTGTCCATGAGCAGTTCTTC. Protein sequence: CASSSRTVHEQFF.